This TCR beta chain was recovered during a study of beta chain features in type 1 diabetes. Study as a whole: The patients were much like the healthy donors in age, gender and cell yields.

Notes on the study in general: Among type 1 diabetes patients, VDJ junctions had fewer insertions and more deletions. Researchers caution that PCR might favor shorter templates, equally among patients and controls. For patients, the naive, central memory and Treg TCRB repertoires appeared more alike than for healthy donors. A moderate, significant TCRB CDR3 shortening appeared in type 1 diabetes across four CD4+ subsets.

The V end lost 2 bases, the J end lost 7 bases, and 12 bases lay between the germline ends. Looked up from germline, CDR1 is WSHSY and CDR2 is SAAADI. This CDR3 is 13 amino acids long. With respect to this clone: Its target is unknown.

The study reverse transcribed the entire isolated RNA, so it sequenced expressed TCRB transcripts. Measured with immunoSEQ multiplex PCR; TCRdb has only the in-frame clones, and not every one. The data contain about 53,000 clones, roughly half of them singletons. Material for sequencing was Tregs from blood. The source is a woman aged 40 to 50 with type 1 diabetes. The chain has TRBV10-2 and TRBJ2-7, with D possibly TRBD1 on 6 matching bases. CDR3 nucleotide sequence: TGCGCCAGCAGTGAGGGCAGGGGCTTAGAGCAGTACTTC. It encodes CASSEGRGLEQYF.